Here is one T cell receptor (delta chain) with its context. This clone's antigen is unknown. A single base is all that separates this from a far larger clone, so a read error is likely. Other nucleotide sequences from this sample produce the same CDR3. This sample was included in a study of fetal and pediatric gammadelta thymocytes (dated by TCRdb to the early 2020s). Broadly, across the study: To strengthen a single-cell study of gammadelta thymocyte development, the researchers used bulk gammadelta thymocyte repertoires that mixed previously published data with newly generated, unpublished data. The set of bulk gammadelta thymocyte repertoires included roughly 10 subjects in total: 3 fetal thymus donors and 7 pediatric thymus donors. The bulk gammadelta thymocyte repertoires combined unpublished data with previously published data (refs 27,28). Bulk TCR repertoire data were added to increase subject numbers and strengthen the CDR3 publicity analysis. Broader findings and caveats from the paper: Compared with post-natal repertoires, fetal gammadelta thymocyte repertoires had previously been reported to be enriched for TRDV2, TRGV8 and TRGV9 usage, low N additions and public CDR3s.

Reads for this sample came from an Illumina MiSeq. Turning to the authors' computational methods: To analyze publicity, the Vgamma9Vdelta2 and nonVgamma9Vdelta2 bulk CDR3 files from each subject were merged so that every subject had one combined repertoire. Using base R and dplyr, each CDR3 amino acid sequence was checked across 9 single-cell datasets and nine to eleven bulk repertoires to give a publicity score ranging from 0 to 19. TCRdb called clones afresh from the public reads with CATT; identical DNA rows were later merged. These V and J calls derive from TCRdb rather than the authors' analysis. For this sample the table gives around 1,200 delta-chain clones, of which about a third were detected only once. The ten largest clones represent approximately 7.6% of the sample. In the germline V gene, CDR1 corresponds to TSESDYY and CDR2 to QEAYKQQN. The CDR3 has 12 amino acids, counting the end cysteine and phenylalanine. The only DNA kept is the CDR3, 36 bases in frame from the first base.

For staining, thymocytes received Zombie NIR viability dye along with antibodies against CD3 (UCHT1), TCRgammadelta (11F2), TCRVgamma9 (IMMU360) and TCRVdelta2 (IMMU389). From human fetal and pediatric thymuses, sorted Vgamma9Vdelta2 and nonVgamma9Vdelta2 gammadelta thymocytes were used to generate bulk TRD and TRG CDR3 repertoires separately. Pediatric thymus tissue was obtained in Belgium from children undergoing cardiac surgery. The pediatric thymus donors in the study ranged in age from 1 to 11 years. As previously described, thymic cell suspensions were prepared from both fetal and post-natal thymuses. NonVgamma9Vdelta2 thymocytes were sorted as CD3+ gammadeltaTCR+ cells that did not have the Vgamma9+Vdelta2+ phenotype. Cell sorting was done on a FACS Aria III cell sorter (BD Biosciences).

The sample comprised non-Vgamma9Vdelta2 gamma-delta T cells from the thymus. The meaning of the sample's cell subset or site label: CD3+gammadeltaTCR+ thymocytes not co-expressing Vgamma9 and Vdelta2. The receptor comes from a child who underwent cardiac surgery and was recorded as healthy. The chain is made from TRAV38-2/DV8 and TRDJ1, with 10 bases in between that match TRDD3. At the DNA level, the sequence is TGTGCTTGGGGGGATACGGACGATAAACTCATCTTC. It codes for CAWGDTDDKLIF.